There are a few counts of the clone carrying this T cell receptor (beta chain). The target antigen is unknown. CDR1 is GTSNPN and CDR2 is SVGIG in the germline V gene (reference sequence). There are 14 residues in the CDR3. Trimming left V 0 bases short and J 2 bases short, with 11 bases between. The entry originates in a study of CD8 T cell repertoires and HIV-1 epitope variants. Study-wide context: Enriched T cells were co-cultured with equal autologous T cell-negative cells. An uncultured baseline aliquot held 1M T cells.

The protocol was immunoSEQ multiplex PCR, while the TCRdb copy is restricted to in-frame clones and leaves out a portion. The table shows several thousand clones, with 66% occurring only once. Points from the study as a whole: About five clonotypes recognized Nef KF9, one HW9, none TAALDMSHF.

The sequenced sample was cultured CD8+ T cells derived from PBMCs. J is TRBJ2-7 and V is TRBV30; D remains unclear. This sequence originates from a male donor with HIV. This chain's CDR3 is CAWSVVVGTYEQYF. The CDR3 DNA follows: TGTGCCTGGAGTGTAGTTGTGGGTACCTACGAGCAGTACTTC.